The 7 T cell receptor beta chains below were found in one sample sequenced in a study of T cells in Graves' hyperthyroidism and ophthalmopathy. RNA transcripts gave rise to amplified TCR beta CDR3 regions. HTBI primers were used for first-round RT-PCR of the TCR CDR3. TCRdb redid the calling of the multiplex PCR reads with MiXCR, one entry per CDR3 protein. Counted here are about 740,000 distinct CDR3 sequences, approximately 15% occurring once; the ten biggest clones make up 10%. Material: blood. The origin of the receptors is a woman under 30 with Graves' hyperthyroidism.

This clonotype was seen at least ten times. The chain employs TRBV5-1 and TRBJ2-3; D call uncertain. CDR3 size: 13 residues. Deletions cut 0 bases from V and 2 bases from J, with 4 bases between. CDR1 is SGHRS, CDR2 YFSETQ, per germline. CDR3 amino acids: CASSLDPTDTQYF. The CDR3 DNA sequence: TGCGCCAGCAGCTTGGACCCCACAGATACGCAGTATTTT.

This clonotype was seen a handful of times. V and J are TRBV20-1 and TRBJ2-1, with TRBD1 matching 8 bases. This CDR3 region has 14 residues. The trim removed 7 bases at V and 0 bases at J, leaving 5 bases unmatched. CDR1 DFQATT and CDR2 SNEGSKA come from the germline V gene (reference sequence). The CDR3 spells CSGLGQGSYNEQFF. CDR3 sequence (DNA): TGCAGTGGGTTAGGACAGGGCTCCTACAATGAGCAGTTCTTC.

The J gene is TRBJ1-1, the V gene TRBV6-5; TRBD1 aligns across 7 bases. This CDR3 is built from 15 residues. CDR1 and CDR2 (germline): MNHEY, SVGAGI. The ends lost 0 bases at V and 7 bases at J; junction bases unmatched: 8. The CDR3 nucleotides read TGTGCCAGCAGTTACTCGTACAGGGGCTCGATTGAAGCTTTCTTT. Translated, it gives CASSYSYRGSIEAFF.

The rearrangement joins TRBV29-1 to TRBJ2-5; D is perhaps TRBD2 (6 bases). The germline V and J ends were trimmed by 4 bases and 4 bases, with 13 bases remaining between them. Germline CDR1 SQVTM, CDR2 ANQGSEA. The CDR3 has 13 residues. Written as DNA, the CDR3 is TGCAGCGTTGTATCCGGGAGTCTAGAGACCCAGTACTTC. Protein: CSVVSGSLETQYF.

The chain carries TRBV27 and TRBJ2-1, with 12 positions matching TRBD2. The CDR3 loop spans 15 amino acids. V lost 3 bases, J lost 10 bases, and 7 bases stayed unmatched. Germline values: CDR1 MNHEY, CDR2 SMNVEV (reference sequence). CDR3 nucleotide sequence: TGTGCCAGCAGTTTGGGGACTAGCGGGCAACGGGAGCAGTTCTTC. This codes for CASSLGTSGQREQFF.

This clonotype was counted only a few times. The CDR3 spells CASSYPGSSGTQFF. DNA for the CDR3: TGTGCCAGCAGTTACCCTGGGAGTAGCGGGACCCAGTTCTTC. The chain combines TRBV6-5 with TRBJ2-1; 8 nucleotides align to TRBD2. The CDR3 extends over 14 amino acids. Germline CDR1 and CDR2: MNHEY and SVGAGI. J gave up 13 bases and V 2 bases, and 10 bases lay outside the gene matches.

As regards this clonotype: One end of the junction is discordant with germline, which a read error may explain. The chain uses TRBV12-3 or TRBV12-4 and TRBJ2-3; TRBD2 is a possible D gene (5 bases). The CDR3 is 14 amino acids. CDR3 DNA: TGTGCCAGCAGTTTGGAGCGGAACACAGATACGCGGTATTTT. As protein: CASSLERNTDTRYF.